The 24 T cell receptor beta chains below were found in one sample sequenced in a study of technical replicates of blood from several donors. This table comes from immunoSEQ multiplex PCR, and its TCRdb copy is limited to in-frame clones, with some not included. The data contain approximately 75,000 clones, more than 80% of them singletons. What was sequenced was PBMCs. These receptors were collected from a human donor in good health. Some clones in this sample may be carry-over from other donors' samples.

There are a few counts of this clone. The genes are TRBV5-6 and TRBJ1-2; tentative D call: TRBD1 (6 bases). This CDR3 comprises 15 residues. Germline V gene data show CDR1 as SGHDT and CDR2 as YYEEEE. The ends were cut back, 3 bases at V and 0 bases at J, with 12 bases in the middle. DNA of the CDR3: TGTGCCAGCAGCTGGAAGCAGGGGTCTAACTATGGCTACACCTTC. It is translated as CASSWKQGSNYGYTF.

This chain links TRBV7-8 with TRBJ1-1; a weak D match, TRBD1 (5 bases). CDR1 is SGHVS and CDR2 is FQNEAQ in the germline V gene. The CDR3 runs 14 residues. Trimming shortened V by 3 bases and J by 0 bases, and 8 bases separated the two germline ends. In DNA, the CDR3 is TGTGCCAGCAGCTTCAGGGAAATGAACACTGAAGCTTTCTTT. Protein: CASSFREMNTEAFF. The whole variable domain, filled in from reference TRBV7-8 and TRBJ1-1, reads GAGVSQSPRYKVAKRGQDVALRCDPISGHVSLFWYQQALGQGPEFLTYFQNEAQLDKSGLPSDRFFAERPEGSVSTLKIQRTQQEDSAVYLCASSFREMNTEAFFGQGTRLTVV.

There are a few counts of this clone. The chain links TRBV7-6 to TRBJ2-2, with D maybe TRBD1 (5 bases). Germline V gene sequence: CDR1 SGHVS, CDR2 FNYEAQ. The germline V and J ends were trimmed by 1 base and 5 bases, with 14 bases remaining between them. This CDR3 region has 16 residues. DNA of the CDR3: TGTGCCAGCAGCTTAGAGGCAGGGCCGCAAACCGGGGAGCTGTTTTTT. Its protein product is CASSLEAGPQTGELFF.

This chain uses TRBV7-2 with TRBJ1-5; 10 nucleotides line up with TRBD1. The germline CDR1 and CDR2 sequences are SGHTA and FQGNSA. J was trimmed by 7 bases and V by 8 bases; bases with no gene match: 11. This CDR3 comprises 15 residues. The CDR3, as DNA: TGTGCCAGCGGCCGGACAGGGGGTGGGTACCAGCCCCAGCATTTT. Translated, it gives CASGRTGGGYQPQHF.

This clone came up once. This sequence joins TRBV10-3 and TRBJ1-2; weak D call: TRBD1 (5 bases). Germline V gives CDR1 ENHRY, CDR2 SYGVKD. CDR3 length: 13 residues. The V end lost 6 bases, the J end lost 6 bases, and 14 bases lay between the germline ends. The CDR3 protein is CAIRGGQEDGYTF. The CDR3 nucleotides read TGTGCCATCAGGGGGGGTCAAGAGGATGGCTACACCTTC.

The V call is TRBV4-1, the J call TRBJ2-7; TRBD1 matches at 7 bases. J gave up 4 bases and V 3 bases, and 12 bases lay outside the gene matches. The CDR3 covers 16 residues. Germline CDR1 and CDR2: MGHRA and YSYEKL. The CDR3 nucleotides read TGCGCCAGCAGCCAGCCCGCCCGGGACAGACCTTACGAGCAGTACTTC. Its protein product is CASSQPARDRPYEQYF.

The CDR3 nucleotides read TGTGCCAGCGCACGACAGGGGATCTATGGCTACACCTTC. This sequence encodes CASARQGIYGYTF. The rearrangement uses TRBV7-9 and TRBJ1-2; the match to TRBD1 covers 8 bases. CDR3 length equals 13 residues. The germline gives CDR1 SEHNR, CDR2 FQNEAQ (reference sequence). Losses at the gene ends were 8 bases for V and 4 bases for J; bases not matched to a gene: 6. Drawing the rest from reference TRBV7-9 and TRBJ1-2, the complete variable domain is DTGVSQNPRHKITKRGQNVTFRCDPISEHNRLYWYRQTLGQGPEFLTYFQNEAQLEKSRLLSDRFSAERPKGSFSTLEIQRTEQGDSAMYLCASARQGIYGYTFGSGTRLTVV.

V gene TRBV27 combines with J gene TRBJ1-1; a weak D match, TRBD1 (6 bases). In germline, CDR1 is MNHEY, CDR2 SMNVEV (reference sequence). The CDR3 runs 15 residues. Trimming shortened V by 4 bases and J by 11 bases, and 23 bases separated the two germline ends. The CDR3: CASSSIDRDTGRAFF. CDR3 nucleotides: TGTGCCAGCAGTTCCATAGACCGGGACACCGGACGGGCTTTCTTT.

The CDR3 is CASSRRWGQQETQYF. CDR3 coding DNA: TGTGCCAGCTCACGCCGATGGGGGCAACAGGAGACCCAGTACTTC. The rearrangement uses TRBV18 and TRBJ2-5; weak D call: TRBD1 (6 bases). Germline V gene lookup returns CDR1 KGHSH and CDR2 LQKENI. V shed 4 bases and J shed 5 bases, with 17 bases lying between them. The CDR3 is 15 residues long.

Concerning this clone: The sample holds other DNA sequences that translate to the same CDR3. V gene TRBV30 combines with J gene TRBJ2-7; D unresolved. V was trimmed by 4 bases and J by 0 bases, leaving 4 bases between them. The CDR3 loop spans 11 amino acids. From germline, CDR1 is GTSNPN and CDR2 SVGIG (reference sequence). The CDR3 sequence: CAWTSSYEQYF. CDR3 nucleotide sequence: TGTGCCTGGACGAGCTCCTACGAGCAGTACTTC.

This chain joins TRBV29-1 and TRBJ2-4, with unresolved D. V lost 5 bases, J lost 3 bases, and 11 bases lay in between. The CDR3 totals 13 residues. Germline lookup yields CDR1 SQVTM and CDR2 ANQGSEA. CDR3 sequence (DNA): TGCAGCGTTATAAGTTCAGGCAAAAACATTCAGTACTTC. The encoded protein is CSVISSGKNIQYF.

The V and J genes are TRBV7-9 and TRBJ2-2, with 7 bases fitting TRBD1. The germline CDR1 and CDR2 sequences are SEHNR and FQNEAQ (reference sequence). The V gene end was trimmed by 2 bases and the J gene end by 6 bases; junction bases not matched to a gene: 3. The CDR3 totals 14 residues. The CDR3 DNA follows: TGTGCCAGCAGCTTACAGGGGGAAGCCGGGGAGCTGTTTTTT. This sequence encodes CASSLQGEAGELFF. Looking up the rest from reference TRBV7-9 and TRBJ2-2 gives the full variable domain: DTGVSQNPRHKITKRGQNVTFRCDPISEHNRLYWYRQTLGQGPEFLTYFQNEAQLEKSRLLSDRFSAERPKGSFSTLEIQRTEQGDSAMYLCASSLQGEAGELFFGEGSRLTVL.

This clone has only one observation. CDR3 loop: CASSFRQGLGNQPQHF. CDR3 bases: TGTGCCAGCAGCTTTCGTCAGGGCCTCGGCAATCAGCCCCAGCATTTT. V gene TRBV7-2 combines with J gene TRBJ1-5, with a weak D call TRBD1 (5 bases). Trimming removed 3 bases from V and 2 bases from J, with 14 bases in between. This CDR3 spans 16 amino acids. Germline CDR1 and CDR2: SGHTA and FQGNSA.

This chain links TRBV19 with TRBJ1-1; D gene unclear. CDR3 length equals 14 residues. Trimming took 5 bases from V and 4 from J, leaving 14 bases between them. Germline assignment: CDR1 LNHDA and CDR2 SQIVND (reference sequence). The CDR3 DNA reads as TGTGCCAGTAGTCCGTGGGGAGCTTCCACTGAAGCTTTCTTT. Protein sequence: CASSPWGASTEAFF. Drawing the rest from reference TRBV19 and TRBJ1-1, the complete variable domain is DGGITQSPKYLFRKEGQNVTLSCEQNLNHDAMYWYRQDPGQGLRLIYYSQIVNDFQKGDIAEGYSVSREKKESFPLTVTSAQKNPTAFYLCASSPWGASTEAFFGQGTRLTVV.

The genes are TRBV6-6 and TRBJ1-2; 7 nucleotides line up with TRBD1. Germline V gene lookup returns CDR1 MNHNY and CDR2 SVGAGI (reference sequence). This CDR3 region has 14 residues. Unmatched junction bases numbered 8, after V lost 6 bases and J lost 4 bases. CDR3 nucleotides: TGTGCCAGCAGGGTGGAGGGGGCGATCTATGGCTACACCTTC. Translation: CASRVEGAIYGYTF.

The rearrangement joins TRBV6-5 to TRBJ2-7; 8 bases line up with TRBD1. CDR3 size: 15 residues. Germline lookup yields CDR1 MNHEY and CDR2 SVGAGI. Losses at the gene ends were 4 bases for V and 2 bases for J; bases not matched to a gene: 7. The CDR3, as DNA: TGTGCCAGCAGTTCCACCGGGACAGGACCCTACGAGCAGTACTTC. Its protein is CASSSTGTGPYEQYF.

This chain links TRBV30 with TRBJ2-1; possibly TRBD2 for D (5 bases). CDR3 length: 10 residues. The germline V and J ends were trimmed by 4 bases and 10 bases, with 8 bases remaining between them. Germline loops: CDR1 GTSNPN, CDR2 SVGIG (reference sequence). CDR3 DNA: TGTGCCTGGAAGGGAGAAGAGCAGTTCTTC. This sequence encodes CAWKGEEQFF.

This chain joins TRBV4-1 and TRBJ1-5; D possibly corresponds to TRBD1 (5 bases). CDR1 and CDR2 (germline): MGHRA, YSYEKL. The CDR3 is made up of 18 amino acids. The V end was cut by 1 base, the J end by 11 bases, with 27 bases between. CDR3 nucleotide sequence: TGCGCCAGCAGCCAAGGGGGGGGTAGGACTGGGAGGGATCTAGCCCAGCATTTT. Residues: CASSQGGGRTGRDLAQHF.

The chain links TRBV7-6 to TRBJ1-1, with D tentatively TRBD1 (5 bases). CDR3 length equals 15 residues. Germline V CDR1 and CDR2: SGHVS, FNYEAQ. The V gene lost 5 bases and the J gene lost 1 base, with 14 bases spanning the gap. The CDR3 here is CASSPGRGKNTEAFF. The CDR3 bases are TGTGCCAGCAGCCCCGGACGGGGGAAGAACACTGAAGCTTTCTTT.

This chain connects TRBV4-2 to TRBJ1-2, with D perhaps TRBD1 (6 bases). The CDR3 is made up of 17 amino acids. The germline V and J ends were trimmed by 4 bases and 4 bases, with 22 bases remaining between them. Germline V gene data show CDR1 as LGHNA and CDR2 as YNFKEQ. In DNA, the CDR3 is TGTGCCAGCAGCCGGGCCCTCGCGGGGGGGCAGGGCTATGGCTACACCTTC. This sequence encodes CASSRALAGGQGYGYTF.

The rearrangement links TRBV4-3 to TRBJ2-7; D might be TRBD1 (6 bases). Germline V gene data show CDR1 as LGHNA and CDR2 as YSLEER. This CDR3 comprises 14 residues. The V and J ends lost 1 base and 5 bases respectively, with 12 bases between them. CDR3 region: CASSQGYRAHEQYF. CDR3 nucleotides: TGCGCCAGCAGCCAAGGCTACAGGGCCCACGAGCAGTACTTC.

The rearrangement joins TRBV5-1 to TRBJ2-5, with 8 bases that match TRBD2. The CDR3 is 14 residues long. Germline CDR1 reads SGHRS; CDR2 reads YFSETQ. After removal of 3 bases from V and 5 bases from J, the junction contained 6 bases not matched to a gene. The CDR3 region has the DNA TGCGCCAGCAGCTCCAGCGGGAGATTTGAGACCCAGTACTTC. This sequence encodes CASSSSGRFETQYF.

The CDR3 DNA reads TGTGCCAGCAGTCGCGGGGGGGGCCCGGTAACCCAGTACTTC. It is translated as CASSRGGGPVTQYF. The chain recombines TRBV6-6 with TRBJ2-5, with 9 bases identical to TRBD2. This CDR3 region has 14 residues. Germline CDR1 MNHNY, CDR2 SVGAGI (reference sequence). The trim removed 5 bases at V and 8 bases at J, leaving 9 bases unmatched.

The CDR3 here is CASRGLAGSSYEQYF. The CDR3 bases are TGTGCCAGTAGGGGTCTAGCGGGATCATCCTACGAGCAGTACTTC. This chain connects TRBV19 to TRBJ2-7, with 9 bases fitting TRBD2. Germline V gives CDR1 LNHDA, CDR2 SQIVND (reference sequence). Germline trimming cut 6 bases from V and 1 base from J; bases unmatched to any gene: 7. This CDR3 has 15 amino acids. The complete variable domain, with remaining parts taken from reference TRBV19 and TRBJ2-7, reads DGGITQSPKYLFRKEGQNVTLSCEQNLNHDAMYWYRQDPGQGLRLIYYSQIVNDFQKGDIAEGYSVSREKKESFPLTVTSAQKNPTAFYLCASRGLAGSSYEQYFGPGTRLTVT.